This is a list of T cell receptor beta chains from one sample in a study of spatial heterogeneity in lung cancer. MiXCR was run by TCRdb on the 5' RACE reads, yielding one entry per CDR3 protein. The sample has approximately 52,000 distinct CDR3 sequences, over 5.5% seen once. Sample: PBMCs, taken at surgery. The source of these receptors is a female donor with early-stage non-small cell lung cancer. CDR3s include the opening cysteine and the closing phenylalanine or tryptophan. The order of the fields is D gene, J gene, clone size, V gene, CDR3 protein, CDR3 DNA. The D gene is left open where the match is weak. The size entry is marked missing in some rows and otherwise reads once, few, many or a size class.

TRBD1,TRBJ1-4,many,TRBV7-2,CASSSLGTGDEKLFF,TGTGCCAGCAGCTCACTCGGGACAGGGGATGAAAAACTGTTTTTT
NA,TRBJ2-7,few,TRBV18,CASSPLIDSYEQYF,TGTGCCAGCTCACCCCTCATTGACAGTTACGAGCAGTACTTC
NA,TRBJ1-1,many,TRBV5-4,CASSPPTETEAFF,TGTGCCAGCAGCCCCCCCACGGAGACTGAAGCTTTCTTT
NA,TRBJ2-3,many,TRBV5-5,CASSLAPHKGRDTQYF,TGTGCCAGCAGCTTGGCCCCTCACAAGGGGAGAGATACGCAGTATTTT
NA,TRBJ2-7,NA,TRBV7-8,CASSLVVGGYEQYF,TGTGCCAGCAGCTTAGTTGTAGGGGGCTACGAGCAGTACTTC
NA,TRBJ1-1,many,TRBV29-1,CSVRDTNLNTEAFF,TGCAGCGTACGGGACACTAACCTGAACACTGAAGCTTTCTTT
NA,TRBJ2-3,many,TRBV7-2,CASSLTSSEDTQYF,TGTGCCAGCAGCCTGACCTCTTCGGAAGATACGCAGTATTTT
NA,TRBJ2-7,few,TRBV18,CASSPRATPLSYEQYF,TGTGCCAGCTCACCAAGAGCAACACCGCTTTCCTACGAGCAGTACTTC
NA,TRBJ1-4,NA,TRBV14,CASSQVYATNEKLFF,TGTGCCAGCAGCCAAGTTTATGCAACTAATGAAAAACTGTTTTTT
NA,TRBJ1-5,NA,TRBV7-8,CASSLSGTRSNQPQHF,TGTGCCAGCAGCCTTTCCGGGACACGAAGCAATCAGCCCCAGCATTTT
NA,TRBJ2-1,many,TRBV6-5,CASSYGGVSYNEQFF,TGTGCCAGCAGTTACGGAGGGGTTTCCTACAATGAGCAGTTCTTC
TRBD2,TRBJ2-3,many,TRBV29-1,CSVGVAGAHTDTQYF,TGCAGCGTTGGGGTAGCGGGGGCTCACACAGATACGCAGTATTTT
NA,TRBJ1-6,few,TRBV4-3,CASSHTPSNSSPLHF,TGCGCCAGCAGCCACACGCCAAGCAATTCCTCACCCCTCCACTTT
TRBD1,TRBJ2-2,NA,TRBV11-3,CASGGTGGTGELFF,TGTGCCAGCGGGGGGACAGGAGGGACCGGGGAGCTGTTTTTT
NA,TRBJ2-1,NA,TRBV5-1,CASKGSYNEQFF,TGCGCCAGCAAGGGCTCCTACAATGAGCAGTTCTTC